The present T cell receptor (beta chain) was sequenced within a study of blood T cell repertoires in COVID-19. Turning to the study itself: Sites across the United States, Italy and Spain contributed samples from acute and convalescent COVID-19.

Categorization into cohorts depended on clinical history that participants reported. Resolution of symptoms, clearance, or two negative PCRs was present in recovered Cohort 3 donors. V gave up 0 bases and J gave up 4 bases, with 12 bases separating them. The CDR3 loop spans 15 amino acids. Germline V gene lookup returns CDR1 LNHNV and CDR2 YYDKDF (reference sequence). TCRdb's table, derived via immunoSEQ multiplex PCR, lists solely in-frame clones and lacks some. Among about 440,000 clones, about 90% were seen once, and the ten largest hold 0.6%. The receptor's source is a young man who had recovered from COVID-19. Sample: PBMCs or T cells enriched from blood (not recorded which). The chain has TRBV15 and TRBJ1-2; D not resolved. The CDR3 is CATSREGGGFYGYTF. CDR3 coding DNA: TGTGCCACCAGCAGAGAAGGTGGAGGCTTCTATGGCTACACCTTC.